This is a list of T cell receptor beta chains from one sample in a study of T cell clonotyping in hematopoietic cell transplantation. The repertoire was sequenced with immunoSEQ multiplex PCR; TCRdb's copy has only in-frame clones and lacks some. The sample holds approximately 1,900 clones, more than 75% seen once. Sequenced material: PBMCs, taken at the time of graft-versus-host disease after allogeneic stem cell transplant. The receptors originated from a male patient in his late teens or twenties who had an allogeneic stem cell transplant from a related donor, so the T cells may come from the graft donor. Some clones in this sample may be carry-over from other donors' samples. CDR3s leave out the opening cysteine and the closing phenylalanine or tryptophan.

len | v_gene | CDR3aa
16 | TRBV19 | ASSYPRLGTGFYNEQF
12 | TRBV19 | ASRGQGLWETQY
12 | TRBV4-3 | ASSSHPRGDEQY
10 | TRBV5-6 | ASSPSTDTQY
9 | TRBV28 | ASSTNYGYT
13 | TRBV5-8 | ASSLAGGAYNEQF
14 | TRBV7-8 | ASSSLASRPYNEQF
11 | TRBV4-3 | ASSPRGGTEAF
14 | TRBV14 | ASSQVGRSDGNTIY
14 | TRBV9 | ASSRALAGGGDTQY
14 | TRBV18 | ASSPLGQGDNYGYT
13 | TRBV19 | ASRRAGGKDNEQF
14 | TRBV5-8 | ASRFEGVVGADTQY
11 | TRBV19 | ASSELRGQPQH
14 | TRBV4-1 | ASSQEEGRGANVLT
13 | TRBV4-2 | ASSQITGGRETQY
11 | TRBV29-1 | SVPSGGGEKLF
10 | TRBV7-2 | ASSPVERGYT
14 | TRBV29-1 | SVEGLTSGSTDTQY
13 | TRBV11-3 | ASSLGGQMNTEAF
15 | TRBV4-2 | ASSQGGGFWGNQPQH
12 | TRBV18 | ASSPREESHEQY
13 | TRBV19 | ASSSQGRANEKLF
13 | TRBV7-9 | ASSLGGRLDQPQH
13 | TRBV19 | ASSFAGTLNTEAF
13 | TRBV9 | ASSVTGQAYNEQF
14 | TRBV5-1 | ASSSITGANTGELF
13 | TRBV2 | ASSLRQGETVELF
13 | TRBV6-5 | ASTGLGRGVGTQY
15 | TRBV28 | AIMGLDRGSKLPEAF
13 | TRBV11-2 | ASSLDLMRGHTIY
14 | TRBV5-1 | ASSLGLAGGLDTQY
13 | TRBV11-3 | ASSLNSGAIYEQY